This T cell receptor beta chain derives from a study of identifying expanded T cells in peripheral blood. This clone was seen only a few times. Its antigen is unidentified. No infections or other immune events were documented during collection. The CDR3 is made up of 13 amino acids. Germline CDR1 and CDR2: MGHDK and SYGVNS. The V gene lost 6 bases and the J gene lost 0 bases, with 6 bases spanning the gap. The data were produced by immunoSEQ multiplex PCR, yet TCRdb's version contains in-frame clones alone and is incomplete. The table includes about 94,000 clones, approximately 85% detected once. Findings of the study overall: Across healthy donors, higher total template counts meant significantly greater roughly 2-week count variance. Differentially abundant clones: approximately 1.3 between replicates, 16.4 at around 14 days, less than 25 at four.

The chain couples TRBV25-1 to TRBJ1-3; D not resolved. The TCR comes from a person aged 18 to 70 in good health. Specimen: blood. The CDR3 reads CASRASSGNTIYF. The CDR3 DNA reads TGTGCCAGCAGAGCCAGCTCTGGAAACACCATATATTTT.